This entry describes one T cell receptor (beta chain). Its target is unknown. The data stem from a study of human CD8 memory T cell subsets. General observations from the study: Stem-like memory and precursor exhausted T cell populations exhibited comparably high diversity, in distinction to effector memory cells. Stem-like memory T cell repertoires seemed more diverse than precursor exhausted ones by Chao1 estimates. What was sequenced in this study was only the T cell receptor beta chains.

It was UMI-labeled 5' RACE by which the TCR beta libraries were made. TCRdb reanalyzed the 5' RACE reads and collapses them to one entry per CDR3 protein, without DNA. Its table lists about 20,000 distinct CDR3 sequences. CDR3 size: 14 residues. Germline V gene lookup returns CDR1 SGHDT and CDR2 YYEEEE. The clonotype comes from a human donor in good health. This chain uses TRBV5-6 with TRBJ2-7; no DNA is available, so the TRBD2 call from TCRdb remains unchecked. Material for sequencing was CD8+ T cells from PBMCs. CDR3: CASSLTASGNEQYF.